One sample yielded the 27 T cell receptor beta chains listed below, sequenced in a study of preoperative IRX-2 immunotherapy in early breast cancer. The repertoire was sequenced with immunoSEQ multiplex PCR; TCRdb's copy has only in-frame clones and lacks some. The sample lists roughly 42,000 clones, roughly 80% seen once, with roughly 1.2% in the top ten. Treatment specified: preoperative locoregional IRX-2 cytokine immunotherapy. The sequencing used tumor tissue, collected after IRX-2 immunotherapy. These receptors came from a human donor with breast cancer.

This clone is labeled as medium-sized. V gene TRBV11-3 combines with J gene TRBJ1-5, with D tentatively TRBD1 (5 bases). This CDR3 is 15 amino acids long. Germline V gives CDR1 SGHNT, CDR2 YENEEA. Trimming cost V 1 base and J 4 bases, with 11 bases left between them. The CDR3, as DNA: TGTGCCAGCAGCTTAGGACAGTCACCGAATCAGCCCCAGCATTTT. Translating it yields CASSLGQSPNQPQHF.

The chain couples TRBV7-7 to TRBJ1-4; weak D call: TRBD1 (6 bases). The V end lost 5 bases, the J end lost 5 bases, and 15 bases lay between the germline ends. The CDR3 consists of 15 residues. CDR1 and CDR2 from the germline V gene are SSHAT and FNYEAQ (reference sequence). CDR3: CASSTRTALNEKLFF. As DNA, the CDR3 is TGTGCCAGCAGCACTCGGACAGCCCTAAATGAAAAACTGTTTTTT.

The V gene is TRBV18, the J gene TRBJ1-2; 9 bases are shared with TRBD1. Trimming took 2 bases from V and 3 from J; bases not matched to a gene: 7. This CDR3 is built from 16 residues. Germline V CDR1 and CDR2: KGHSH, LQKENI. The CDR3 DNA reads TGTGCCAGCTCACCAGAAGGGACAGGGTCGTACTATGGCTACACCTTC. It translates to CASSPEGTGSYYGYTF.

V is TRBV6-8 and J is TRBJ1-2, with 8 bases lining up with TRBD1. The germline gives CDR1 MNHGY, CDR2 SAAAGT. V lost 3 bases and J lost 8; bases outside the gene matches: 14. The CDR3 is made up of 16 amino acids. CDR3 nucleotides: TGTGCCAGCAGTTATGGCGCGGCAGGGGGCACAGAAGGCTACACCTTC. It is translated as CASSYGAAGGTEGYTF.

This clone has just a few counts. One end of the junction does not line up with germline, which may come from a read error. CDR3 sequence reads: CASSLGPPGTGELFF. The DNA for the CDR3 is TGTGCCAGCAGTTTAGGGCCACCGGGCACCGGGGAGCTGTTTTTT. The chain employs TRBV7-8 and TRBJ2-2; D is unresolved. The CDR3 totals 15 residues. CDR1 is SGHVS, CDR2 FQNEAQ, per germline. Using reference TRBV7-8 and TRBJ2-2 for the parts outside the CDR3, the full variable domain is GAGVSQSPRYKVAKRGQDVALRCDPISGHVSLFWYQQALGQGPEFLTYFQNEAQLDKSGLPSDRFFAERPEGSVSTLKIQRTQQEDSAVYLCASSLGPPGTGELFFGEGSRLTVL.

The chain joins TRBV28 to TRBJ2-1; 8 bases align to TRBD1. Germline CDR1 and CDR2: MDHEN and SYDVKM. The V segment lost 0 bases and the J segment 6 bases; nucleotides outside the gene matches: 4. The CDR3 is made up of 15 amino acids. CDR3 region: CASSLWDRESNEQFF. DNA of the CDR3: TGTGCCAGCAGTTTATGGGACAGGGAGTCCAATGAGCAGTTCTTC.

The chain has TRBV18 and TRBJ1-6, with D perhaps TRBD1 (5 bases). V was cut by 3 bases and J by 6 bases, with 9 bases left in between. There are 14 residues in the CDR3. The V gene's germline CDR1 is KGHSH and CDR2 LQKENI. For the CDR3, the DNA is TGTGCCAGCTCACCGTCCAGGGCTAATTCACCCCTCCACTTT. Amino acids: CASSPSRANSPLHF.

The genes are TRBV23-1 and TRBJ1-3; possibly TRBD1 for D (6 bases). TRBV23-1 is annotated as an ORF whose role is uncertain. This CDR3 comprises 14 residues. V was shortened by 6 bases and J by 4 bases, with 13 bases between the two germline ends. The CDR3 protein is CASSTTGPGNTIYF. In nucleotides, the CDR3 is TGCGCCAGCAGCACGACAGGACCCGGAAACACCATATATTTT.

The rearrangement joins TRBV11-3 to TRBJ2-1; either TRBD1 or TRBD2 may fit D (5 bases each). Between the trimmed V and J ends, which lost 5 bases and 9 bases, there was a span of 23 bases. Looked up from germline, CDR1 is SGHNT and CDR2 is YENEEA. The CDR3 covers 16 residues. The CDR3 sequence is CASSQGVVATGAEQFF. CDR3 nucleotide sequence: TGTGCCAGCAGCCAAGGGGTGGTAGCAACCGGGGCTGAGCAGTTCTTC.

The sample holds one count of this clone. V gene TRBV14 combines with J gene TRBJ2-1, with TRBD2 as a possible D gene (6 bases). The CDR3 has 14 amino acids. V was trimmed by 0 bases and J by 9 bases, leaving 12 bases between them. Germline lookup yields CDR1 SGHDN and CDR2 FVKESK. In DNA, the CDR3 is TGTGCCAGCAGCCAAGAACTAGCTGTGGGTGAGCAGTTCTTC. It yields the protein CASSQELAVGEQFF.

The gene calls are TRBV5-1 and TRBJ2-3, with D perhaps TRBD2 (6 bases). Germline V gene lookup returns CDR1 SGHRS and CDR2 YFSETQ. This CDR3 region has 15 residues. V lost 4 bases, J lost 4 bases, and 16 bases lay in between. The CDR3 DNA reads TGCGCCAGCAGCCCATCCAGCCCTAGCGCAGATACGCAGTATTTT. Translation: CASSPSSPSADTQYF.

J is TRBJ2-3 and V is TRBV7-1, with D unresolved. TRBV7-1 is identified as an open reading frame with a role that is uncertain. V was shortened by 5 bases and J by 5 bases, with 11 bases between the two germline ends. This CDR3 region has 13 residues. The CDR3 region has the DNA TGTGCCAGCAGCCTGGACCACCAAGATACGCAGTATTTT. Protein: CASSLDHQDTQYF.

V usage is TRBV5-1 and J usage is TRBJ2-4; unclear D gene. V was pared by 0 bases and J by 0 bases, with 7 bases between. CDR1 and CDR2 from the germline V gene are SGHRS and YFSETQ. There are 15 residues in the CDR3. The CDR3 region has the DNA TGCGCCAGCAGCTTGGGCGCCATAGCCAAAAACATTCAGTACTTC. Its protein is CASSLGAIAKNIQYF.

The rearrangement uses TRBV30 and TRBJ2-1, with 9 nucleotides matching TRBD2. The V segment lost 2 bases and the J segment 9 bases; nucleotides outside the gene matches: 8. Per germline, CDR1 GTSNPN and CDR2 SVGIG (reference sequence). The CDR3 has 14 amino acids. The CDR3 DNA reads TGTGCCTGGAGTACCAGCGGGAGGACTGGTGAGCAGTTCTTC. It translates to CAWSTSGRTGEQFF.

This clone appeared a single time. This chain links TRBV29-1 with TRBJ2-7, with D maybe TRBD1 (5 bases). Germline V gene data show CDR1 as SQVTM and CDR2 as ANQGSEA. Trimming removed 4 bases at V and 3 bases at J, with 10 bases between. The CDR3 covers 12 residues. Here the CDR3 DNA reads TGCAGCGTTGCTGACAGAGGCTACGAGCAGTACTTC. It codes for CSVADRGYEQYF.

This clone has a single count. The chain links TRBV7-4 to TRBJ1-3; TRBD1 aligns across 8 bases. From germline, CDR1 is SGHVT and CDR2 SQSDAQ. V trimming: 4 bases; J trimming: 3 bases; junction bases outside the gene matches: 5. CDR3 length: 15 amino acids. CDR3 nucleotide sequence: TGTGCCAGCAGCTCCTCGGACAGGGTTGGAAACACCATATATTTT. Translated, it gives CASSSSDRVGNTIYF.

This clone has a handful of counts. J is TRBJ1-6 and V is TRBV7-7; 9 bases are a match to TRBD1. Germline CDR1 reads SSHAT; CDR2 reads FNYEAQ (reference sequence). This CDR3 is 14 amino acids long. Trimming took 5 bases from V and 8 from J; bases not matched to a gene: 4. The CDR3, as DNA: TGTGCCAGCAGCCCCGGACAGGGGTATTCACCCCTCCACTTT. Translation gives CASSPGQGYSPLHF.

The chain couples TRBV22-1 to TRBJ2-7; the table calls TRBD2, which could not be checked here. TRBV22-1 is marked as a pseudogene. The CDR3 is made up of 16 amino acids. The CDR3 region has the DNA TGTGCCAGCAGTTCGTTAGCGGGGGGCCCCTCTCGGCAGCAGTACTTC. It specifies CASSSLAGGPSRQQYF.

This clone was detected once. The V gene is TRBV10-2, the J gene TRBJ1-1; possibly TRBD1 for D (6 bases). The V end lost 7 bases, the J end lost 0 bases, and 12 bases lay between the germline ends. Germline V gene data show CDR1 as WSHSY and CDR2 as SAAADI. The CDR3 has 14 residues. This CDR3 is CASNGQPMNTEAFF. The CDR3 nucleotides read TGCGCCAGCAATGGACAGCCCATGAACACTGAAGCTTTCTTT.

This sequence joins TRBV10-1 and TRBJ2-1; 10 bases are shared with TRBD2. The length of the CDR3 is 17 residues. Trimming took 4 bases from V and 5 from J; bases not matched to a gene: 11. Germline CDR1 reads WNHNN; CDR2 reads SYGVQD (reference sequence). The CDR3 protein is CASSANSAGGFDNEQFF. DNA for the CDR3: TGCGCCAGCAGTGCTAATTCAGCGGGAGGGTTCGACAATGAGCAGTTCTTC.

The rearrangement joins TRBV29-1 to TRBJ2-4, with 10 bases that match TRBD1. CDR1 SQVTM and CDR2 ANQGSEA come from the germline V gene. Trimming took 0 bases from V and 9 from J; bases not matched to a gene: 14. The CDR3 runs to 17 residues. CDR3 sequence: CSVEDFGRGQGSGIQYF. The CDR3 coding sequence is TGCAGCGTTGAAGATTTCGGGCGGGGACAGGGGAGCGGCATTCAGTACTTC.

V and J are TRBV28 and TRBJ2-6; maybe TRBD1 (5 bases). The CDR3 covers 13 residues. Trimming pared 5 bases from V and 13 bases from J, leaving 15 bases between. Germline values: CDR1 MDHEN, CDR2 SYDVKM. CDR3 sequence: CASSPSSGAVLTF. Written as DNA, the CDR3 is TGTGCCAGCAGTCCCTCCTCTGGGGCTGTCCTGACTTTC.

The genes are TRBV28 and TRBJ1-2; 8 positions agree with TRBD1. Germline V gene sequence: CDR1 MDHEN, CDR2 SYDVKM. Trimming at V came to 0 bases and at J to 1 base, leaving 1 base not matched to a gene. The CDR3 is 15 residues long. As DNA, the CDR3 is TGTGCCAGCAGTTTATGGGACAGGGTTAACTATGGCTACACCTTC. This translates into CASSLWDRVNYGYTF.

The genes are TRBV7-1 and TRBJ2-5; D perhaps matches TRBD1 (5 bases). TRBV7-1 belongs to the ORF category, with a function that is uncertain. The CDR3 runs 16 residues. Deletions cut 5 bases from V and 5 bases from J, with 21 bases between. The CDR3 nucleotides are TGTGCCAGCAGCGTCACAGGTTCCGTGGATGGGGAGACCCAGTACTTC. It is translated as CASSVTGSVDGETQYF.

The J gene is TRBJ1-5, the V gene TRBV28; no definite D call. CDR1 is MDHEN and CDR2 is SYDVKM in the germline V gene. The CDR3 is 14 amino acids. The V and J ends lost 4 bases and 2 bases respectively, with 9 bases between them. CDR3 DNA: TGTGCCAGCAGTTCCCCCTCGGGCAATCAGCCCCAGCATTTT. Its translation is CASSSPSGNQPQHF.

V gene TRBV5-1 combines with J gene TRBJ1-6; the match to TRBD1 covers 8 bases. V shed 5 bases and J 6 bases; nucleotides not matched to a gene: 10. The CDR3 extends over 16 amino acids. The V gene's germline CDR1 is SGHRS and CDR2 YFSETQ. The CDR3 DNA is TGCGCCAGCAGGCTTACGACAGGGGAGGTTAATTCACCCCTCCACTTT. It is translated as CASRLTTGEVNSPLHF.

This clone was seen more than once but under ten times. The chain recombines TRBV19 with TRBJ1-6; 8 bases are shared with TRBD1. With V trimmed by 6 bases and J by 6 bases, 7 bases remained unmatched. The CDR3 contains 15 residues. The V gene's germline CDR1 is LNHDA and CDR2 SQIVND (reference sequence). The CDR3 DNA is TGTGCCAGTAGATTCGACAGGGGAACTAATTCACCCCTCCACTTT. Translated: CASRFDRGTNSPLHF.